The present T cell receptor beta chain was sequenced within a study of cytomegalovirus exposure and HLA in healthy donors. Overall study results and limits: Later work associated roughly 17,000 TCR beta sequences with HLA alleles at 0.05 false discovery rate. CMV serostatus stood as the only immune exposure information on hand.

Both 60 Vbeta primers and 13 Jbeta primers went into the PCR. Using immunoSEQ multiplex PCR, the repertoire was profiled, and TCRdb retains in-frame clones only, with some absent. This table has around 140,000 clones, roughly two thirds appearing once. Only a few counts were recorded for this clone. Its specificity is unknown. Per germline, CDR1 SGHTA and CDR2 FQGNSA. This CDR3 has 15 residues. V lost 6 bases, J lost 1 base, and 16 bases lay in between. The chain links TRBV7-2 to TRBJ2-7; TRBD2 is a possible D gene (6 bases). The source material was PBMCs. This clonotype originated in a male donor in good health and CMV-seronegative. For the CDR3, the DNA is TGTGCCAGCAGTGAAATTAGCGGCGATTCCTACGAGCAGTACTTC. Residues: CASSEISGDSYEQYF.